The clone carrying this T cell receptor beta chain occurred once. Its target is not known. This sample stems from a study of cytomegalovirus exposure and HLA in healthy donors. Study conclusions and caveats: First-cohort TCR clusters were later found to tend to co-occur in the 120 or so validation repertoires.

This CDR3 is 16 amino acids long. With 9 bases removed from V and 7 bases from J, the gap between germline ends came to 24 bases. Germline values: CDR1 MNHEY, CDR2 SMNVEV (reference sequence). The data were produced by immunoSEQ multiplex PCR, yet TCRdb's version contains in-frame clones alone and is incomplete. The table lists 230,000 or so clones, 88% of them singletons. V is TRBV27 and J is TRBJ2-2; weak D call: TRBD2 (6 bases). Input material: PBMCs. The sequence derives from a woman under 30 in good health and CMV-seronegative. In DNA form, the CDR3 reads TGTGCCAGTTCCTCCCGGGGAGGATATGGGATCGGGGAGCTGTTTTTT. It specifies CASSSRGGYGIGELFF.